The 12 T cell receptor beta chains below all came from one sample that was sequenced in a study of regulatory T cells in long-lasting Graves disease. Library construction for TCR beta used iRepertoire HTBI primers and Arm-PCR of CDR3 regions. MiXCR was run by TCRdb on the multiplex PCR reads, yielding one entry per CDR3 protein. Here the sample spans hundreds of thousands of distinct CDR3 sequences, around 30% being singletons. Time point: persistent/refractory GD, antithyroid drugs over 5 years with positive TRAb. PBMC RNA served as the TCR library source. Source: peripheral blood mononuclear cells (PBMCs), taken when the disease was refractory, from a patient treated with antithyroid drugs. The source is a female donor with Graves disease.

This clonotype appeared a few times. CDR3 in amino acids: CSARDTSNEKLFF. CDR3 DNA sequence: TGCAGTGCTAGGGACACTTCTAATGAAAAACTGTTTTTT. The gene calls are TRBV20-1 and TRBJ1-4, with a tentative D call TRBD1 (5 bases). CDR1 is DFQATT, CDR2 SNEGSKA, per germline (reference sequence). The CDR3 length is 13 residues. Deletions cut 3 bases from V and 3 bases from J, with 8 bases between.

The rearrangement joins TRBV20-1 to TRBJ1-6, with D unresolved. V gave up 3 bases and J gave up 5 bases, with 14 bases separating them. There are 15 residues in the CDR3. Per germline, CDR1 DFQATT and CDR2 SNEGSKA (reference sequence). CDR3 loop: CSASRQAANNSPLHF. Written as DNA, the CDR3 is TGCAGTGCTAGCCGCCAGGCAGCCAATAATTCACCCCTCCACTTT.

J is TRBJ1-2 and V is TRBV28, with D tentatively TRBD1 (5 bases). Trimming removed 10 bases from V and 2 bases from J, with 14 bases in between. The CDR3 sequence is 13 residues long. Germline CDR1 reads MDHEN; CDR2 reads SYDVKM. CDR3 residues: CATEGFTNYGYTF. DNA for the CDR3: TGTGCCACCGAGGGGTTTACGAACTATGGCTACACCTTC.

This clonotype showed up many times. This rearrangement joins TRBV11-2 to TRBJ2-5; possibly TRBD2 for D (5 bases). Germline V CDR1 and CDR2: SGHAT, FQNNGV. V shed 1 base and J shed 2 bases, with 5 bases lying between them. This CDR3 has 13 residues. The CDR3 sequence is CASSLGGQETQYF. CDR3 DNA: TGTGCCAGCAGCTTAGGAGGGCAAGAGACCCAGTACTTC.

In this sample, this clonotype turned up a few times. This chain connects TRBV2 to TRBJ1-2; D remains ambiguous. Trimming left V 10 bases short and J 5 bases short, with 11 bases between. Germline V gene data show CDR1 as SNHLY and CDR2 as FYNNEI. The CDR3 is 11 residues long. The CDR3 sequence: CATNSGYGYTF. The CDR3 nucleotides read TGTGCCACCAACTCGGGGTATGGCTACACCTTC.

The V and J genes are TRBV27 and TRBJ1-1, with a weak D call TRBD1 (5 bases). CDR1 is MNHEY and CDR2 is SMNVEV in the germline V gene (reference sequence). Trimming took 3 bases from V and 3 from J, leaving 11 bases between them. CDR3 length: 14 amino acids. The CDR3: CASSFRAGHTEAFF. The CDR3 DNA reads as TGTGCCAGCAGTTTCAGGGCAGGACACACTGAAGCTTTCTTT.

The rearrangement links TRBV5-1 to TRBJ1-2; D perhaps matches TRBD1 (6 bases). The V and J ends lost 3 bases and 8 bases respectively, with 20 bases between them. This CDR3 spans 15 amino acids. Germline V gene sequence: CDR1 SGHRS, CDR2 YFSETQ. CDR3 nucleotide sequence: TGCGCCAGCAGCTCTGACAGGTCTGGAGGTTGGGGCTACACCTTC. Translation: CASSSDRSGGWGYTF.

As regards this clonotype: Germline and junction disagree at one end, which may indicate a read error. V usage is TRBV7-6 and J usage is TRBJ1-1, with D unresolved. The CDR3 covers 15 residues. Germline CDR1 reads SGHVS; CDR2 reads FNYEAQ. The CDR3 sequence: CASSLAPNMNTEAFF. CDR3 in DNA: TGTGCCAGCAGCCTAGCTCCAAACATGAACACTGAAGCTTTCTTT.

This CDR3 is CASSSTGGAAGELFF. CDR3 coding DNA: TGTGCCAGCAGCTCCACAGGGGGCGCGGCCGGGGAGCTGTTTTTT. The V and J genes are TRBV7-2 and TRBJ2-2, with 9 bases that match TRBD1. The CDR3 is 15 residues long. V gave up 4 bases and J gave up 6 bases; unmatched junction bases: 6. CDR1 is SGHTA and CDR2 is FQGNSA in the germline V gene.

This chain connects TRBV2 to TRBJ2-2, with D unclear. The CDR3 runs to 13 residues. Germline V lookup: CDR1 SNHLY, CDR2 FYNNEI. V lost 8 bases and J 6 bases, leaving 13 bases between the germline ends. In DNA, the CDR3 is TGTGCCAGCCTTCTGAAGTGGGCCGGGGAGCTGTTTTTT. Protein product: CASLLKWAGELFF.

Note on this clonotype: A much larger clone is a single base away; this may be a read error. This chain uses TRBV28 with TRBJ1-2; D remains unclear. Per the germline V gene, CDR1 is MDHEN and CDR2 is SYDVKM. The CDR3 loop spans 15 amino acids. The V and J ends lost 5 bases and 2 bases respectively, with 15 bases between them. The CDR3 protein is CASSPPTVPNYGYTF. The CDR3 DNA is TGTGCCAGCAGTCCCCCCACAGTACCAAACTATGGCTACACCTTC.

This clonotype was detected only a few times. J is TRBJ1-2 and V is TRBV25-1; tentative D call: TRBD1 (6 bases). The CDR3 length is 14 residues. Per the germline V gene, CDR1 is MGHDK and CDR2 is SYGVNS. Trimming took off 4 bases at V and 8 bases at J, with 17 bases between the two ends. CDR3 in amino acids: CASSAPGRGGGYTF. CDR3 in DNA: TGTGCCAGCAGTGCCCCAGGAAGGGGGGGCGGCTACACCTTC.